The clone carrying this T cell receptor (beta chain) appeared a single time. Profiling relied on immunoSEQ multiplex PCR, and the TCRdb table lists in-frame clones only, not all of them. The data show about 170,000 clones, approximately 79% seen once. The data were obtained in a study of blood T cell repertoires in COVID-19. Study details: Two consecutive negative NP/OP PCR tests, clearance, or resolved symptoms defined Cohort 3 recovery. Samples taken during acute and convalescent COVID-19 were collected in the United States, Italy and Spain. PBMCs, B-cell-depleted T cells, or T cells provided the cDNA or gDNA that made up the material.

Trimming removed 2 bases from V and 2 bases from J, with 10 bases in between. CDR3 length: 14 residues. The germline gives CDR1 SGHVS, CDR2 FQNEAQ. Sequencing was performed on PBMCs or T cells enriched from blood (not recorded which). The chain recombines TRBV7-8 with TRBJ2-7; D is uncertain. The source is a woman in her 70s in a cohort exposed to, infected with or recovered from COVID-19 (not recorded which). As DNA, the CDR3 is TGTGCCAGCAGCTTATATCCACAGACCTACGAGCAGTACTTC. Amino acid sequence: CASSLYPQTYEQYF.